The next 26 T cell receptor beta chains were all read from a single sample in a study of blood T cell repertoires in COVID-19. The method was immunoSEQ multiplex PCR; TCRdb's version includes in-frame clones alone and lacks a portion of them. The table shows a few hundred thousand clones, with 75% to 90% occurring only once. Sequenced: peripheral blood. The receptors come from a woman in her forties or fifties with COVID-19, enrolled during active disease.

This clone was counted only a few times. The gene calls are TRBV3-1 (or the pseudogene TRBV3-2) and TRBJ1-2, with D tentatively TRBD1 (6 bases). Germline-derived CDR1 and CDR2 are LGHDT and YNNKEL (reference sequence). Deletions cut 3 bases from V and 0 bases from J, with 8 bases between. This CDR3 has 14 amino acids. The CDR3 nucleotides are TGTGCCAGCAGCCAGACAGGAGCTAACTATGGCTACACCTTC. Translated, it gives CASSQTGANYGYTF.

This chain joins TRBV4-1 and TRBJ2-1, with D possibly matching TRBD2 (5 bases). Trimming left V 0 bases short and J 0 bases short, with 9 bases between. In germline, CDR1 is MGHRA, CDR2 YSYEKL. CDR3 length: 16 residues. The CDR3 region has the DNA TGCGCCAGCAGCCAAGATCGAGGGTACTCCTACAATGAGCAGTTCTTC. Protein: CASSQDRGYSYNEQFF.

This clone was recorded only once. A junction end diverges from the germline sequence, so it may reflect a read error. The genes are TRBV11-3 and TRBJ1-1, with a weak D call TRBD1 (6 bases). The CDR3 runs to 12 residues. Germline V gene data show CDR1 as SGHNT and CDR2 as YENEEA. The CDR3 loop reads CASSSRDTEAFF. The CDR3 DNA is TGTGCCAGCAGCTCAAGGGACACCGAAGCTTTCTTT.

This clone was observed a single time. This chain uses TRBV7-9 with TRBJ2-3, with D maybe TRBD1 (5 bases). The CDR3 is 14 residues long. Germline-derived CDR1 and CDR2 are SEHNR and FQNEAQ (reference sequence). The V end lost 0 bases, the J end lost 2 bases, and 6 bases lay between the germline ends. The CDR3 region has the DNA TGTGCCAGCAGCTTAGCGACAGCCACAGATACGCAGTATTTT. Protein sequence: CASSLATATDTQYF. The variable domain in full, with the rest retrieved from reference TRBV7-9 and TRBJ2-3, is DTGVSQNPRHKITKRGQNVTFRCDPISEHNRLYWYRQTLGQGPEFLTYFQNEAQLEKSRLLSDRFSAERPKGSFSTLEIQRTEQGDSAMYLCASSLATATDTQYFGPGTRLTVL.

CDR3: CASSLQFGERAYGYTF. DNA of the CDR3: TGTGCCAGCAGCTTGCAGTTTGGGGAGAGGGCCTATGGCTACACCTTC. This rearrangement joins TRBV5-4 to TRBJ1-2; D not certain. The CDR3 contains 16 residues. CDR1 is SGHNT, CDR2 YYREEE, per germline (reference sequence). Between the trimmed V and J ends, which lost 1 base and 4 bases, there was a span of 17 bases.

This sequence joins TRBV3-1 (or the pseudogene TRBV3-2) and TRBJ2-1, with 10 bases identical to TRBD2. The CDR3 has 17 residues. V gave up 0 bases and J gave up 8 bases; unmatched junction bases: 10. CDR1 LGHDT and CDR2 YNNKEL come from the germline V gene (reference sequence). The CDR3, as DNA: TGTGCCAGCAGCCAAGAGCCCCCCAGCGGGAGGGCCCATGAGCAGTTCTTC. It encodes CASSQEPPSGRAHEQFF.

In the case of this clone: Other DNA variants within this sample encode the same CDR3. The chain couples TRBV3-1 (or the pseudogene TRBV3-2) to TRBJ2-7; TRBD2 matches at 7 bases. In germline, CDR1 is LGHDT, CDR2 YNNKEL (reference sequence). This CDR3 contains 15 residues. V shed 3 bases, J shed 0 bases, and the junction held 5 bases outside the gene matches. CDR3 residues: CASSQGLAVSYEQYF. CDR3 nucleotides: TGTGCCAGCAGCCAGGGGCTAGCGGTCTCCTACGAGCAGTACTTC.

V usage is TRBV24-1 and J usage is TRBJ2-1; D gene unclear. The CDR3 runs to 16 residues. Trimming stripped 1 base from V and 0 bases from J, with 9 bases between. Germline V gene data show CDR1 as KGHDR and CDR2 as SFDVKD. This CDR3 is CATSDFSARSYNEQFF. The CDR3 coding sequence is TGTGCCACCAGTGATTTCAGCGCCCGCTCCTACAATGAGCAGTTCTTC.

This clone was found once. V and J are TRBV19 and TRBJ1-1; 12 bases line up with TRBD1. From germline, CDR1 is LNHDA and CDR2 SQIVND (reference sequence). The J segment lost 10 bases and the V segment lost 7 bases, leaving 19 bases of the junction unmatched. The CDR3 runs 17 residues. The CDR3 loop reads CASIRPGTGGPTVGAFF. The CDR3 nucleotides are TGTGCCAGTATCCGGCCCGGGACAGGGGGCCCCACTGTCGGAGCTTTCTTT.

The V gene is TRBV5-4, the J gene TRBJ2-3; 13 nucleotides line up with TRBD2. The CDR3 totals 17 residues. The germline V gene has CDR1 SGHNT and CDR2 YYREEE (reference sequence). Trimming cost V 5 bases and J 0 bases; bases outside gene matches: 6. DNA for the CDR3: TGTGCCAGCAGAGTACTAGCGGGGGGGGGCAGCACAGATACGCAGTATTTT. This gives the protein CASRVLAGGGSTDTQYF.

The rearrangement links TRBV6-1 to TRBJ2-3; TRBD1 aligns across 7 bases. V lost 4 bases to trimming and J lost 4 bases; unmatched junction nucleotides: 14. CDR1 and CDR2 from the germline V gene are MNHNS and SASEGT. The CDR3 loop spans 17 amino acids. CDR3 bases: TGTGCCAGCAGTGGACGGACAGGCCCGTTACGGGCAGATACGCAGTATTTT. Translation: CASSGRTGPLRADTQYF.

CDR3 loop: CASNRDRDNFYGYTF. The CDR3 coding sequence is TGTGCCAGCAATCGTGACCGGGACAACTTCTATGGCTACACCTTC. V gene TRBV2 combines with J gene TRBJ1-2, with D perhaps TRBD1 (6 bases). CDR1 is SNHLY, CDR2 FYNNEI, per germline. This CDR3 spans 15 amino acids. The V end lost 7 bases, the J end lost 4 bases, and 19 bases lay between the germline ends. The full variable domain, in which reference TRBV2 and TRBJ1-2 provide the parts outside the CDR3, is EPEVTQTPSHQVTQMGQEVILRCVPISNHLYFYWYRQILGQKVEFLVSFYNNEISEKSEIFDDQFSVERPDGSNFTLKIRSTKLEDSAMYFCASNRDRDNFYGYTFGSGTRLTVV.

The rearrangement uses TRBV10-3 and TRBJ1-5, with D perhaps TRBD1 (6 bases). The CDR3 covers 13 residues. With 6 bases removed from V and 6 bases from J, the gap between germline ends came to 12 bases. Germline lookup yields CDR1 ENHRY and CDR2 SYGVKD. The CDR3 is CAISTGKGQPQHF. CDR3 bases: TGTGCCATCAGCACAGGGAAGGGTCAGCCCCAGCATTTT.

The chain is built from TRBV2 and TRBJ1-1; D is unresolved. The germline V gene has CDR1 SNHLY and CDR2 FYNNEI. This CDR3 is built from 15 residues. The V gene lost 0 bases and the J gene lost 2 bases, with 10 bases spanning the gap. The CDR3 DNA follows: TGTGCCAGCAGTGAAGCCCCAGCGACCAACACTGAAGCTTTCTTT. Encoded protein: CASSEAPATNTEAFF.

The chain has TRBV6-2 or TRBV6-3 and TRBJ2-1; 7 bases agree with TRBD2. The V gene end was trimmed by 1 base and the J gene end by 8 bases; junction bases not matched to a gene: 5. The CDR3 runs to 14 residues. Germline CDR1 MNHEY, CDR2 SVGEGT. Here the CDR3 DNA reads TGTGCCAGCAGTTACTGGGGAGGGGCGGATGAGCAGTTCTTC. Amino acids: CASSYWGGADEQFF.

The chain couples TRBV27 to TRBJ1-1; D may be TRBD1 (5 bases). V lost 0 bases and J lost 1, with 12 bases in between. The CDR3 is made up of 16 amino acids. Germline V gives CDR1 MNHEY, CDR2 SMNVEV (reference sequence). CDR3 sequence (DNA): TGTGCCAGCAGTTTATCCACAGGCTTCCCGAACACTGAAGCTTTCTTT. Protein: CASSLSTGFPNTEAFF.

CDR3: CASSRRYRDRGRGYTF. The CDR3 bases are TGTGCCAGCAGCAGGCGCTACCGGGACAGGGGACGTGGCTACACCTTC. The V and J genes are TRBV28 and TRBJ1-2, with 10 nucleotides matching TRBD1. J gave up 7 bases and V 6 bases, and 14 bases lay outside the gene matches. The germline gives CDR1 MDHEN, CDR2 SYDVKM. This CDR3 has 16 residues.

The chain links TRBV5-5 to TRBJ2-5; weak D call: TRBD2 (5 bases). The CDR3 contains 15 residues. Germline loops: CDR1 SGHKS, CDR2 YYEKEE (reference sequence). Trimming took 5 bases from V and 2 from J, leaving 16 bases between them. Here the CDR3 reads CASSLLAGAQETQYF. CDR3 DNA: TGTGCCAGCAGTCTCCTCGCGGGCGCACAAGAGACCCAGTACTTC.

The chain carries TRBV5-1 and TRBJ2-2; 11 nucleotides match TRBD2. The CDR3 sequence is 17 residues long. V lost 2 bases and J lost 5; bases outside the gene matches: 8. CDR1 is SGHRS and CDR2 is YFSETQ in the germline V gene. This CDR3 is CASSFSSGRASTGELFF. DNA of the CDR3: TGCGCCAGCAGCTTTAGTAGCGGGAGGGCCTCAACCGGGGAGCTGTTTTTT.

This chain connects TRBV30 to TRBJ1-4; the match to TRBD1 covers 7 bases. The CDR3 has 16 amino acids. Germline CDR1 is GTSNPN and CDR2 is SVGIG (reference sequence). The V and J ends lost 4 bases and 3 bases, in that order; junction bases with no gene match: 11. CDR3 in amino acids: CAWIPGSQGSNEKLFF. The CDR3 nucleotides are TGTGCCTGGATTCCAGGGTCACAGGGGTCTAATGAAAAACTGTTTTTT.

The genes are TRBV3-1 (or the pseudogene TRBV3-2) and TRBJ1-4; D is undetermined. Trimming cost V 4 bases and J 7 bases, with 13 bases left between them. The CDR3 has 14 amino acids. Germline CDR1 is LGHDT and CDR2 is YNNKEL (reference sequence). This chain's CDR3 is CASSLTSGGEKLFF. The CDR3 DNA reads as TGTGCCAGCAGCCTAACCTCGGGAGGTGAAAAACTGTTTTTT.

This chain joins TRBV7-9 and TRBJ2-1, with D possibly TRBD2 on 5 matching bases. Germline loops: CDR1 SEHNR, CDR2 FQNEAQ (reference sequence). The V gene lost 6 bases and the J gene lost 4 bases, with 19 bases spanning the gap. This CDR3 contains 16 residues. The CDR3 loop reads CASSQIRSGPYNEQFF. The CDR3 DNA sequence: TGTGCCAGCAGTCAAATTAGGAGCGGACCGTACAATGAGCAGTTCTTC. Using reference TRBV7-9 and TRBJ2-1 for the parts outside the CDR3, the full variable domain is DTGVSQNPRHKITKRGQNVTFRCDPISEHNRLYWYRQTLGQGPEFLTYFQNEAQLEKSRLLSDRFSAERPKGSFSTLEIQRTEQGDSAMYLCASSQIRSGPYNEQFFGPGTRLTVL.

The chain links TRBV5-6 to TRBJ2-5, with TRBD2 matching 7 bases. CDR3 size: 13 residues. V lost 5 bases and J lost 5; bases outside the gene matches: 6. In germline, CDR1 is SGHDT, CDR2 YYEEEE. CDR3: CASSILARETQYF. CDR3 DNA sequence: TGTGCCAGCAGTATACTAGCGAGGGAGACCCAGTACTTC.

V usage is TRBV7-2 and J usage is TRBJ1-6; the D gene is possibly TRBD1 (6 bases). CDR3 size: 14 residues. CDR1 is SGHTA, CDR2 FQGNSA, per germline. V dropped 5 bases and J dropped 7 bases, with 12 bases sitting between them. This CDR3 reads CASSPWGLNSPLHF. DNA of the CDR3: TGTGCCAGCAGCCCATGGGGGCTGAATTCACCCCTCCACTTT.

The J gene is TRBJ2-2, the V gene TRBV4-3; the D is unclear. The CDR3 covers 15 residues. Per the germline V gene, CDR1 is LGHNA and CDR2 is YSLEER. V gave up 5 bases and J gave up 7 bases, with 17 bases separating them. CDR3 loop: CASSSWVQFNGELFF. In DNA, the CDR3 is TGCGCCAGCAGCTCCTGGGTACAGTTTAACGGGGAGCTGTTTTTT.

The CDR3 region is CASSKDSQEKLFF. The CDR3 DNA is TGTGCCAGCAGCAAGGACAGTCAGGAAAAACTGTTTTTT. This chain uses TRBV5-6 with TRBJ1-4; D possibly corresponds to TRBD1 (6 bases). The ends were cut back, 4 bases at V and 8 bases at J, with 12 bases in the middle. Per germline, CDR1 SGHDT and CDR2 YYEEEE. This CDR3 spans 13 amino acids.